These T cell receptor beta chains were read from a single sample in a study of cytomegalovirus exposure and HLA in healthy donors. Sequencing used immunoSEQ multiplex PCR; TCRdb keeps in-frame clones, though not all of them. The repertoire holds 50,000 to 80,000 clones, with around four fifths as singletons. What was sequenced was PBMCs. These receptors were collected from a male donor in good health and CMV-seropositive. Each CDR3 is given with its conserved first and last residue. A D gene is named only where the DNA matches it firmly. Only some rows state a clone size, as once, few, many or a class for expanded clones.

clone_size d_call j_call v_call cdr3_aa cdr3_nt
- - TRBJ2-7 TRBV27 CASSLARSHEQYF TGTGCCAGCAGTTTAGCTAGGTCCCACGAGCAGTACTTC
- TRBD1 TRBJ2-5 TRBV6-5 CASTLDGTGREQYF TGTGCCAGCACCTTAGACGGGACAGGGCGAGAGCAGTACTTC
- - TRBJ2-2 TRBV29-1 CSVEDSWRGGELFF TGCAGCGTTGAAGATAGCTGGAGGGGAGGGGAGCTGTTTTTT
- - TRBJ2-3 TRBV14 CASSQGGDTQYF TGTGCCAGCAGCCAGGGGGGAGATACGCAGTATTTT
- TRBD1 TRBJ2-4 TRBV30 CAWSVQGTKNIQYF TGTGCCTGGAGTGTACAGGGGACCAAAAACATTCAGTACTTC
- - TRBJ2-2 TRBV5-1 CASSLEGQELFF TGCGCCAGCAGCTTGGAGGGGCAGGAGCTGTTTTTT
- - TRBJ2-7 TRBV14 CASSQEVSYGEQYF TGTGCCAGCAGCCAAGAAGTTTCGTACGGGGAGCAGTACTTC
few TRBD1 TRBJ1-1 TRBV28 CASTIRGRAFF TGTGCCAGCACCATCAGGGGGCGGGCTTTCTTT
once TRBD2 TRBJ2-5 TRBV4-2 CASSQAPVGLAGVETQYF TGTGCCAGCAGCCAAGCCCCAGTGGGACTAGCGGGAGTTGAGACCCAGTACTTC
- TRBD1 TRBJ2-2 TRBV4-1 CASSRDRGTGELFF TGCGCCAGCAGCCGGGACAGGGGGACCGGGGAGCTGTTTTTT
- TRBD1 TRBJ2-7 TRBV4-2 CASSPGTASYEQYF TGTGCCAGCAGCCCCGGGACAGCTTCCTACGAGCAGTACTTC
- - TRBJ2-5 TRBV7-9 CASSRFRDSQETQYF TGTGCCAGCAGCCGTTTCAGGGACTCGCAAGAGACCCAGTACTTC
few - TRBJ2-2 TRBV2 CASIYTAGELFF TGTGCCAGCATTTATACGGCCGGGGAGCTGTTTTTT
few - TRBJ2-5 TRBV5-1 CASSLIPGQETQYF TGCGCCAGCAGCTTGATACCAGGCCAAGAGACCCAGTACTTC
- TRBD2 TRBJ2-5 TRBV5-1 CASSSGLAGGQETQYF TGCGCCAGCAGCTCCGGACTAGCGGGGGGGCAAGAGACCCAGTACTTC
few TRBD2 TRBJ2-2 TRBV18 CASSPGLARNTGELFF TGTGCCAGCTCACCGGGACTAGCCAGGAACACCGGGGAGCTGTTTTTT
- - TRBJ2-7 TRBV29-1 CSAGSSYEQYF TGCAGCGCCGGGTCCTCCTACGAGCAGTACTTC
- - TRBJ2-5 TRBV5-4 CASSLWPEETQYF TGTGCCAGCAGCTTGTGGCCAGAAGAGACCCAGTACTTC
- - TRBJ1-1 TRBV11-2 CASSFEFRQARTGTTEAFF TGTGCCAGCAGCTTCGAATTCAGACAGGCCAGAACAGGTACGACTGAAGCTTTCTTT
- - TRBJ2-1 TRBV4-3 CASSQVEGVSSEQFF TGCGCCAGCAGCCAAGTAGAAGGGGTTAGTAGTGAGCAGTTCTTC
- - TRBJ2-5 TRBV11-2 CASSLGLAQETQYF TGTGCCAGCAGCTTAGGACTGGCCCAAGAGACCCAGTACTTC
- - TRBJ1-1 TRBV7-3 CASSLNGGRMNTEAFF TGTGCCAGCAGCTTAAACGGCGGGAGGATGAACACTGAAGCTTTCTTT
once TRBD1 TRBJ2-7 TRBV7-9 CASSIILPGQGYEQYF TGTGCCAGCAGCATCATCTTACCGGGACAGGGCTACGAGCAGTACTTC